Below are 20 T cell receptor beta chains sequenced from a single sample in a study of post-analysis software for immune sequencing data (dated by TCRdb to 2014 to 2015). Study-wide conclusions, independent of this receptor: Patients showed significantly higher frequencies than controls for a handful of TRBV segments, among them TRBV5-6, TRBV5-1 and TRBV20-1.

No cognate antigen is known for these TCRs. Receptor libraries were prepared by PCR. The instrument given in TCRdb is Illumina HiSeq 2500. To reduce PCR and sequencing biases, unique molecular identifiers were incorporated into the TCR beta cDNA libraries. The public reads were quality trimmed at Q25 with fastp and then assembled into clones with MiXCR by TCRdb, keeping productive beta chains. Each CDR3 protein gets just one entry, which takes the most common genes and DNA from the rows behind it. This sample gives more than 500,000 distinct CDR3 sequences in total; around a third of them show up just once. About 6% of the sample is in the top ten clones. Sample: blood. The receptors were gathered from a girl between 2 and 17 years old with multiple sclerosis.

The V gene is TRBV29-1, the J gene TRBJ1-2; D is possibly TRBD1 (6 bases). The germline V and J ends were trimmed by 7 bases and 8 bases, with 17 bases remaining between them. Germline CDR1 reads SQVTM; CDR2 reads ANQGSEA. The CDR3 spans 12 residues. The CDR3 DNA follows: TGCAGCGCCCAGACAGAGGGGGGCGGCTACACCTTC. This encodes CSAQTEGGGYTF.

The rearrangement joins TRBV29-1 to TRBJ2-2, with D uncertain. Germline V lookup: CDR1 SQVTM, CDR2 ANQGSEA. The CDR3 length is 11 residues. The V end was cut by 1 base, the J end by 5 bases, with 2 bases between. The CDR3 DNA follows: TGCAGCGTTGAAGGGACCGGGGAGCTGTTTTTT. It yields the protein CSVEGTGELFF.

This sequence joins TRBV6-5 and TRBJ2-5; 9 bases agree with TRBD2. Germline assignment: CDR1 MNHEY and CDR2 SVGAGI. The CDR3 sequence is 15 residues long. V dropped 5 bases and J dropped 4; count of bases not matched to a gene: 8. CDR3 DNA: TGTGCCAGCAGTCCCCGCGGGGGGGCGGGAGAGACCCAGTACTTC. It yields the protein CASSPRGGAGETQYF.

This clonotype was detected ten times or more. The chain joins TRBV5-1 to TRBJ2-1; 10 bases map to TRBD2. The CDR3 loop spans 15 amino acids. After removal of 3 bases from V and 2 bases from J, the junction contained 2 bases not matched to a gene. CDR1 SGHRS and CDR2 YFSETQ come from the germline V gene. CDR3 in amino acids: CASSSLAGAYNEQFF. The CDR3 coding sequence is TGCGCCAGCAGCTCGCTAGCGGGGGCCTACAATGAGCAGTTCTTC.

This clonotype was detected once. V usage is TRBV2 and J usage is TRBJ2-1; D is undetermined. Germline V lookup: CDR1 SNHLY, CDR2 FYNNEI. The ends were cut back, 6 bases at V and 2 bases at J, with 5 bases in the middle. The CDR3 is 12 amino acids. The CDR3 region is CASRRTYNEQFF. The CDR3 nucleotides read TGTGCCAGCAGACGGACCTACAATGAGCAGTTCTTC.

The chain uses TRBV7-6 and TRBJ1-2, with D possibly matching TRBD1 (6 bases). Per germline, CDR1 SGHVS and CDR2 FNYEAQ. V lost 0 bases, J lost 8 bases, and 10 bases lay in between. This CDR3 is built from 13 residues. In DNA, the CDR3 is TGTGCCAGCAGCTTAGCTGTAGGGGGAGGCTACACCTTC. Its translation is CASSLAVGGGYTF. The complete variable domain, with remaining parts taken from reference TRBV7-6 and TRBJ1-2, reads GAGVSQSPRYKVTKRGQDVALRCDPISGHVSLYWYRQALGQGPEFLTYFNYEAQQDKSGLPNDRFSAERPEGSISTLTIQRTEQRDSAMYRCASSLAVGGGYTFGSGTRLTVV.

V is TRBV29-1 and J is TRBJ1-5; D call uncertain. The CDR3 length is 10 residues. The germline V gene has CDR1 SQVTM and CDR2 ANQGSEA. With 4 bases removed from V and 6 bases from J, the gap between germline ends came to 4 bases. The CDR3 region has the DNA TGCAGCGTTGGCAGTCAGCCCCAGCATTTT. It specifies CSVGSQPQHF.

This clonotype has a count of ten or more. The chain employs TRBV5-5 and TRBJ1-5, with 7 bases lining up with TRBD1. CDR1 and CDR2 from the germline V gene are SGHKS and YYEKEE (reference sequence). CDR3 length: 16 amino acids. Losses at the gene ends were 0 bases for V and 7 bases for J; bases not matched to a gene: 10. In DNA form, the CDR3 reads TGTGCCAGCAGCTTGGACCCCCCGACAGGGTTGCAGCCCCAGCATTTT. Protein sequence: CASSLDPPTGLQPQHF.

V gene TRBV29-1 combines with J gene TRBJ2-7; D may match TRBD1 or TRBD2 (7 bases each). Trimming took off 4 bases at V and 0 bases at J, with 16 bases between the two ends. Germline V gene lookup returns CDR1 SQVTM and CDR2 ANQGSEA. The CDR3 is 15 amino acids. CDR3 bases: TGCAGCGTTGTCCCGGCAGGGGGGGCCTCCTACGAGCAGTACTTC. Translated, it gives CSVVPAGGASYEQYF.

This clonotype was counted only a few times. This chain uses TRBV5-1 with TRBJ2-5, with D perhaps matching TRBD2 (5 bases). The CDR3 loop spans 16 amino acids. CDR1 is SGHRS, CDR2 YFSETQ, per germline. V gave up 4 bases and J gave up 2 bases, with 18 bases separating them. CDR3 in amino acids: CASSLTSIGGQETQYF. The CDR3 DNA reads as TGCGCCAGCAGCCTCACCTCGATAGGCGGGCAAGAGACCCAGTACTTC.

The rearrangement links TRBV7-6 to TRBJ2-3, with a possible D match to TRBD2 (5 bases). Trimming removed 1 base at V and 3 bases at J, with 14 bases between. Looked up from germline, CDR1 is SGHVS and CDR2 is FNYEAQ. The CDR3 covers 16 residues. CDR3 amino acids: CASSLGALGATDTQYF. DNA for the CDR3: TGTGCCAGCAGCTTAGGCGCGTTGGGAGCAACAGATACGCAGTATTTT.

This clonotype was counted ten times or more. J is TRBJ1-1 and V is TRBV10-3; D might be TRBD1 (5 bases). Germline V gene data show CDR1 as ENHRY and CDR2 as SYGVKD. The CDR3 loop spans 13 amino acids. Between the trimmed V and J ends, which lost 4 bases and 1 base, there was a span of 7 bases. Here the CDR3 reads CAISGQQNTEAFF. CDR3 sequence (DNA): TGTGCCATCAGTGGACAGCAGAACACTGAAGCTTTCTTT.

V and J are TRBV29-1 and TRBJ2-6; D gene uncertain. The CDR3 is 13 residues long. Trimming removed 6 bases from V and 1 base from J, with 7 bases in between. CDR1 is SQVTM, CDR2 ANQGSEA, per germline. The CDR3: CSVRVSGANVLTF. DNA of the CDR3: TGCAGCGTCCGGGTGTCTGGGGCCAACGTCCTGACTTTC. Full variable domain (rest looked up from reference TRBV29-1 and TRBJ2-6): SAVISQKPSRDICQRGTSLTIQCQVDSQVTMMFWYRQQPGQSLTLIATANQGSEATYESGFVIDKFPISRPNLTFSTLTVSNMSPEDSSIYLCSVRVSGANVLTFGAGSRLTVL.

This clonotype was seen just once. One end of the junction is discordant with germline, which a read error may explain. V gene TRBV10-3 combines with J gene TRBJ2-5; D not resolved. CDR3 length equals 13 residues. Germline V gene lookup returns CDR1 ENHRY and CDR2 SYGVKD. This CDR3 is CAIMRRSEEAQYF. The DNA for the CDR3 is TGTGCCATCATGCGGCGATCAGAAGAGGCCCAGTACTTC.

J is TRBJ2-1 and V is TRBV13, with 8 bases aligning to TRBD1. Germline values: CDR1 PRHDT, CDR2 FYEKMQ (reference sequence). The CDR3 has 14 amino acids. The junction had 5 bases not matched to a gene; V was cut back by 3 bases and J by 7 bases. This CDR3 reads CASSFQGATNEQFF. The CDR3 DNA is TGTGCCAGCAGCTTCCAGGGGGCTACAAATGAGCAGTTCTTC.

On this clonotype itself: A read error may account for a junction end that differs from germline. The CDR3 nucleotides read TGTGCCAACAGCCAAGAGTCAGGGAGGGAGAAACTGTTTTTT. Amino acids: CANSQESGREKLFF. The rearrangement links TRBV3-1 to TRBJ1-4, with D perhaps matching TRBD1 (5 bases). The CDR3 has 14 residues. Germline V lookup: CDR1 LGHDT, CDR2 YNNKEL (reference sequence).

The V and J genes are TRBV7-8 and TRBJ2-7, with D tentatively TRBD1 (5 bases). Between the trimmed V and J ends, which lost 5 bases and 3 bases, there was a span of 11 bases. The CDR3 is made up of 13 amino acids. Germline V gene lookup returns CDR1 SGHVS and CDR2 FQNEAQ. In nucleotides, the CDR3 is TGTGCCAGCAGCCGTGGGGCGAGCTACGAGCAGTACTTC. It specifies CASSRGASYEQYF.

The V gene is TRBV6-5, the J gene TRBJ1-2; the match to TRBD1 covers 9 bases. Per germline, CDR1 MNHEY and CDR2 SVGAGI. The V and J ends lost 6 bases and 5 bases, in that order; junction bases with no gene match: 10. The CDR3 spans 15 residues. As DNA, the CDR3 is TGTGCCAGCAGCCGCCCGGGACAGGGCACGTATGGCTACACCTTC. Protein sequence: CASSRPGQGTYGYTF.

This clonotype was seen once. The genes are TRBV4-1 and TRBJ2-7; maybe TRBD1 (5 bases). The CDR3 consists of 15 residues. Between the trimmed V and J ends, which lost 1 base and 3 bases, there was a span of 13 bases. Germline V gene data show CDR1 as MGHRA and CDR2 as YSYEKL. CDR3 DNA: TGCGCCAGCAGCCAAGTCACAGGAGTGTTCTACGAGCAGTACTTC. It yields the protein CASSQVTGVFYEQYF.

In this sample, this clonotype turned up a few times. The gene calls are TRBV9 and TRBJ2-6; perhaps TRBD1 as D (5 bases). Trimming cost V 5 bases and J 1 base, with 10 bases left between them. The CDR3 is made up of 15 amino acids. Germline values: CDR1 SGDLS, CDR2 YYNGEE. CDR3 sequence: CASRSPGSGANVLTF. In DNA, the CDR3 is TGTGCCAGCAGGTCTCCAGGGTCTGGGGCCAACGTCCTGACTTTC.